This TCR beta chain was sequenced for a study of OX40 agonist ivuxolimab in advanced cancers. Overall study results and limits: Certain nonresponders likewise exhibited a low normalized T-cell clonal expansion. Antigen specificity of clonally expanded peripheral T cells was not established.

The timepoints at which blood was sampled were baseline, cycle 4 day 1, and cycle 7 day 1. In the case of this clone: Its specificity is not known.

Clones were sequenced by immunoSEQ multiplex PCR, and TCRdb holds only the in-frame ones, with some missing. The sample lists tens of thousands of clones, 70% to 85% occurring once. The receptor comes from an adult with an advanced solid tumor such as melanoma, head and neck, liver or kidney cancer. The sequenced sample was CD4+ or CD8+ T cells sorted from blood, obtained in a trial of the OX40 agonist ivuxolimab.

The CDR3 loop reads CASSQSRNTEAFF. The CDR3 DNA sequence: TGCGCCAGCAGCCAATCCAGGAACACTGAAGCTTTCTTT. The chain recombines TRBV4-1 with TRBJ1-1, with D uncertain. Trimming pared 2 bases from V and 1 base from J, leaving 5 bases between. CDR3 size: 13 residues. Per germline, CDR1 MGHRA and CDR2 YSYEKL.